Following are 30 T cell receptor beta chains from one sample sequenced in a study of blood T cell repertoires in COVID-19. Clones were read by immunoSEQ multiplex PCR, and TCRdb kept only the in-frame ones, dropping some. The sample consists of 80,000 or so clones, 80% to 90% of them appearing once. Material: peripheral blood. The origin of the receptors is an elderly woman with acute or convalescent COVID-19.

The rearrangement links TRBV10-3 to TRBJ1-2, with 10 bases identical to TRBD1. The CDR3 has 16 amino acids. CDR1 is ENHRY, CDR2 SYGVKD, per germline. Trimming cost V 6 bases and J 4 bases; bases outside gene matches: 11. Here the CDR3 reads CAISTGTGAPLYGYTF. CDR3 bases: TGTGCCATCAGCACCGGGACAGGGGCGCCCCTCTATGGCTACACCTTC.

The CDR3 loop reads CASSLLEGAGNTIYF. The DNA for the CDR3 is TGTGCCAGCAGCCTCCTCGAGGGGGCAGGAAACACCATATATTTT. The rearrangement links TRBV7-8 to TRBJ1-3, with TRBD1 matching over 7 bases. The CDR3 loop spans 15 amino acids. The germline CDR1 and CDR2 sequences are SGHVS and FQNEAQ. V lost 5 bases and J lost 4; bases outside the gene matches: 8.

This sequence joins TRBV6-6 and TRBJ2-3; tentative D call: TRBD1 (6 bases). From germline, CDR1 is MNHNY and CDR2 SVGAGI (reference sequence). The CDR3 runs 14 residues. The V end lost 8 bases, the J end lost 3 bases, and 15 bases lay between the germline ends. CDR3 sequence: CASGVGQSTDTQYF. The CDR3 bases are TGTGCCAGCGGAGTTGGACAGAGTACAGATACGCAGTATTTT.

V is TRBV9 and J is TRBJ1-2; D call uncertain. The CDR3 length is 15 residues. Germline assignment: CDR1 SGDLS and CDR2 YYNGEE. V was cut by 0 bases and J by 1 base, with 10 bases left in between. The CDR3 spells CASSVGVGLNYGYTF. CDR3 sequence (DNA): TGTGCCAGCAGCGTAGGAGTCGGACTTAACTATGGCTACACCTTC. The variable domain in full, completed from reference TRBV9 and TRBJ1-2, reads DSGVTQTPKHLITATGQRVTLRCSPRSGDLSVYWYQQSLDQGLQFLIQYYNGEERAKGNILERFSAQQFPDLHSELNLSSLELGDSALYFCASSVGVGLNYGYTFGSGTRLTVV.

This chain joins TRBV14 and TRBJ1-4; 9 nucleotides match TRBD1. The CDR3 is 16 amino acids. The germline CDR1 and CDR2 sequences are SGHDN and FVKESK. V was clipped by 4 bases and J by 6 bases; unmatched bases: 9. The chain's CDR3 is CASSLNRDRVYEKLFF. CDR3 bases: TGTGCCAGCAGCCTCAACCGGGACAGGGTATATGAAAAACTGTTTTTT. Complete variable domain (other parts from reference TRBV14 and TRBJ1-4): EAGVTQFPSHSVIEKGQTVTLRCDPISGHDNLYWYRRVMGKEIKFLLHFVKESKQDESGMPNNRFLAERTGGTYSTLKVQPAELEDSGVYFCASSLNRDRVYEKLFFGSGTQLSVL.

The chain uses TRBV7-2 and TRBJ2-7, with D perhaps matching TRBD1 (5 bases). CDR1 is SGHTA, CDR2 FQGNSA, per germline. The V end was cut by 1 base, the J end by 6 bases, with 10 bases between. The CDR3 spans 13 residues. The CDR3 DNA reads TGTGCCAGCAGCTTAGGGCAGGGTGGCGAGCAGTACTTC. It codes for CASSLGQGGEQYF.

The V and J genes are TRBV7-2 and TRBJ2-7; D not resolved. Germline loops: CDR1 SGHTA, CDR2 FQGNSA. The CDR3 extends over 13 amino acids. V lost 3 bases to trimming and J lost 1 base, with 7 bases between them. CDR3 nucleotide sequence: TGTGCCAGCAGCTTTGCGGCATCCTACGAGCAGTACTTC. It is translated as CASSFAASYEQYF.

The V and J genes are TRBV6-6 and TRBJ1-2, with a weak D call TRBD1 (5 bases). Between the trimmed V and J ends, which lost 4 bases and 8 bases, there was a span of 11 bases. The CDR3 extends over 12 amino acids. Germline values: CDR1 MNHNY, CDR2 SVGAGI (reference sequence). CDR3 DNA: TGTGCCAGCAGTTTGACAGTAGGCGGCTACACCTTC. This codes for CASSLTVGGYTF.

This chain links TRBV10-2 with TRBJ1-2; no definite D call. Trimming pared 4 bases from V and 4 bases from J, leaving 13 bases between. CDR1 and CDR2 from the germline V gene are WSHSY and SAAADI. The CDR3 contains 14 residues. CDR3 region: CASSVVAASYGYTF. The DNA for the CDR3 is TGCGCCAGCAGTGTGGTTGCGGCAAGCTATGGCTACACCTTC.

The J gene is TRBJ1-1, the V gene TRBV6-5; 7 nucleotides align to TRBD1. This CDR3 has 13 residues. The germline gives CDR1 MNHEY, CDR2 SVGAGI. V shed 7 bases and J 1 base; nucleotides not matched to a gene: 3. CDR3 bases: TGTGCCAGCAACCACAGGGGGAACACTGAAGCTTTCTTT. Its protein is CASNHRGNTEAFF.

This rearrangement joins TRBV2 to TRBJ1-5; possibly TRBD1 for D (6 bases). The CDR3 is made up of 17 amino acids. Germline V gives CDR1 SNHLY, CDR2 FYNNEI. V lost 3 bases to trimming and J lost 2 bases, with 17 bases between them. As DNA, the CDR3 is TGTGCCAGCAGTGATACTAGGGGGTTGAGGGGCAATCAGCCCCAGCATTTT. This codes for CASSDTRGLRGNQPQHF.

The chain couples TRBV7-8 to TRBJ2-3, with D maybe TRBD1 (6 bases). The CDR3 loop spans 15 amino acids. Germline V gene data show CDR1 as SGHVS and CDR2 as FQNEAQ. V lost 5 bases to trimming and J lost 6 bases, with 18 bases between them. CDR3 residues: CASSLPGPGEDTQYF. In DNA form, the CDR3 reads TGTGCCAGCAGCCTACCGGGCCCAGGGGAGGATACGCAGTATTTT.

The genes are TRBV10-2 and TRBJ1-2; D might be TRBD1 (5 bases). Germline CDR1 and CDR2: WSHSY and SAAADI. The CDR3 spans 14 residues. The V end lost 6 bases, the J end lost 7 bases, and 18 bases lay between the germline ends. CDR3 in amino acids: CASSEGLGTSGYTF. The DNA of the CDR3 is TGCGCCAGCAGCGAGGGACTGGGGACTTCTGGCTACACCTTC.

The chain couples TRBV4-3 to TRBJ1-5, with a weak D call TRBD1 (5 bases). The V end was cut by 3 bases, the J end by 4 bases, with 10 bases between. CDR3 length: 14 residues. Germline CDR1 reads LGHNA; CDR2 reads YSLEER. CDR3 nucleotide sequence: TGCGCCAGCAGCCAGGAAGGGGTTAATCAGCCCCAGCATTTT. This translates into CASSQEGVNQPQHF.

V and J are TRBV6-5 and TRBJ1-1; D is undetermined. Germline lookup yields CDR1 MNHEY and CDR2 SVGAGI. Trimming pared 8 bases from V and 6 bases from J, leaving 13 bases between. The CDR3 runs to 12 residues. The CDR3 DNA follows: TGTGCCAGCCTCGGACTTATGGCTGAAGCTTTCTTT. Translated: CASLGLMAEAFF.

V is TRBV7-2 and J is TRBJ2-3; D gene ambiguous. The CDR3 runs to 15 residues. Germline V gene sequence: CDR1 SGHTA, CDR2 FQGNSA. Trimming removed 5 bases at V and 1 base at J, with 13 bases between. The CDR3 reads CASSLREGGTDTQYF. The CDR3 DNA is TGTGCCAGCAGCCTCCGCGAAGGAGGCACAGATACGCAGTATTTT.

The rearrangement links TRBV7-6 to TRBJ2-1; TRBD1 is a possible D gene (8 bases). Germline V gene lookup returns CDR1 SGHVS and CDR2 FNYEAQ. V was cut by 7 bases and J by 8 bases, with 21 bases left in between. The CDR3 has 15 residues. In DNA, the CDR3 is TGTGCCAGCAACAGGGGGGGGCAGGGTTCCTATGAGCAGTTCTTC. Translation gives CASNRGGQGSYEQFF.

The V gene is TRBV3-1 (or the pseudogene TRBV3-2), the J gene TRBJ1-4; a possible D gene is TRBD1 (6 bases). V lost 1 base and J lost 8, with 11 bases in between. The CDR3 has 14 amino acids. Looked up from germline, CDR1 is LGHDT and CDR2 is YNNKEL (reference sequence). The CDR3 loop is CASSQAWQGEKLFF. In nucleotides, the CDR3 is TGTGCCAGCAGCCAAGCATGGCAGGGGGAAAAACTGTTTTTT.

The chain has TRBV27 and TRBJ1-5; 7 bases are shared with TRBD1. After removal of 8 bases from V and 1 base from J, the junction contained 8 bases not matched to a gene. Germline CDR1 MNHEY, CDR2 SMNVEV (reference sequence). This CDR3 has 15 residues. CDR3: CASALQGLSNQPQHF. The CDR3 nucleotides read TGTGCCAGCGCATTACAGGGGCTGAGCAATCAGCCCCAGCATTTT.

The chain combines TRBV4-1 with TRBJ2-1; 10 bases align to TRBD2. Germline CDR1 is MGHRA and CDR2 is YSYEKL. This CDR3 is built from 14 residues. J was trimmed by 3 bases and V by 5 bases; bases with no gene match: 1. The CDR3 reads CASSSSGGYNEQFF. The CDR3 DNA reads as TGCGCCAGCAGCTCTAGCGGGGGCTACAATGAGCAGTTCTTC.

The chain couples TRBV10-1 to TRBJ1-6; D remains unclear. Germline CDR1 and CDR2: WNHNN and SYGVQD (reference sequence). This CDR3 is 14 amino acids long. V dropped 5 bases and J dropped 0 bases, with 5 bases sitting between them. CDR3 loop: CASSHNSYNSPLHF. CDR3 in DNA: TGCGCCAGCAGTCACAACTCCTATAATTCACCCCTCCACTTT.

The gene calls are TRBV2 and TRBJ2-1; 7 nucleotides agree with TRBD1. V was pared by 4 bases and J by 5 bases, with 2 bases of the junction left unmatched. The CDR3 extends over 13 amino acids. The germline V gene encodes CDR1 SNHLY and CDR2 FYNNEI. The DNA for the CDR3 is TGTGCCAGCAGTGTGGGACAGCACAATGAGCAGTTCTTC. Translated: CASSVGQHNEQFF.

The chain joins TRBV7-9 to TRBJ2-2; 10 nucleotides match TRBD1. This CDR3 has 16 amino acids. Germline V gene data show CDR1 as SEHNR and CDR2 as FQNEAQ (reference sequence). V lost 7 bases to trimming and J lost 3 bases; unmatched junction nucleotides: 8. The chain's CDR3 is CASTPAGTGDTGELFF. The CDR3 bases are TGTGCCAGCACCCCGGCCGGGACAGGGGACACCGGGGAGCTGTTTTTT. Full variable domain (remainder filled in from reference TRBV7-9 and TRBJ2-2): DTGVSQNPRHKITKRGQNVTFRCDPISEHNRLYWYRQTLGQGPEFLTYFQNEAQLEKSRLLSDRFSAERPKGSFSTLEIQRTEQGDSAMYLCASTPAGTGDTGELFFGEGSRLTVL.

The DNA for the CDR3 is TGTGCCAGTAGTACCCGACAGGGGAATAATTCACCCCTCCACTTT. Translating gives CASSTRQGNNSPLHF. The rearrangement links TRBV19 to TRBJ1-6; 8 bases match TRBD1. V dropped 4 bases and J dropped 5; count of bases not matched to a gene: 4. This CDR3 region has 15 residues. The germline V gene has CDR1 LNHDA and CDR2 SQIVND (reference sequence).

The gene calls are TRBV18 and TRBJ1-1; D is undetermined. This CDR3 comprises 15 residues. Germline-derived CDR1 and CDR2 are KGHSH and LQKENI. Trimming cost V 6 bases and J 3 bases, with 17 bases left between them. In nucleotides, the CDR3 is TGTGCCAGCTCCTTTCCGAGGGCGCAGGACACTGAAGCTTTCTTT. This encodes CASSFPRAQDTEAFF.

The chain uses TRBV11-3 and TRBJ1-5; a weak D match, TRBD1 (6 bases). Trimming shortened V by 3 bases and J by 2 bases, and 14 bases separated the two germline ends. This CDR3 has 16 residues. The germline CDR1 and CDR2 sequences are SGHNT and YENEEA. The CDR3 region is CASSLSQQGGNQPQHF. DNA for the CDR3: TGTGCCAGCAGCTTGAGCCAACAGGGTGGCAATCAGCCCCAGCATTTT. Combining the CDR3 with reference TRBV11-3 and TRBJ1-5 gives the whole variable domain EAGVVQSPRYKIIEKKQPVAFWCNPISGHNTLYWYLQNLGQGPELLIRYENEEAVDDSQLPKDRFSAERLKGVDSTLKIQPAELGDSAVYLCASSLSQQGGNQPQHFGDGTRLSIL.

The genes are TRBV2 and TRBJ1-3, with no clear D. Trimming took off 8 bases at V and 4 bases at J, with 15 bases between the two ends. Germline V gene lookup returns CDR1 SNHLY and CDR2 FYNNEI. The CDR3 has 14 residues. The DNA of the CDR3 is TGTGCCAGCGGGCCCAGAACGAGCGGAAACACCATATATTTT. Its protein product is CASGPRTSGNTIYF.

This rearrangement joins TRBV6-1 to TRBJ1-4, with 7 bases matching TRBD1. The V gene's germline CDR1 is MNHNS and CDR2 SASEGT. V shed 5 bases, J shed 7 bases, and the junction held 7 bases outside the gene matches. This CDR3 region has 14 residues. DNA of the CDR3: TGTGCCAGCAGTAAGATACAGGGGCGTGAAAAACTGTTTTTT. This sequence encodes CASSKIQGREKLFF.

The rearrangement links TRBV5-4 to TRBJ2-1; 8 bases agree with TRBD1. The ends lost 4 bases at V and 4 bases at J; junction bases unmatched: 10. CDR3 length: 16 amino acids. Germline-derived CDR1 and CDR2 are SGHNT and YYREEE (reference sequence). The chain's CDR3 is CASSPTQGAAYNEQFF. CDR3 nucleotides: TGTGCCAGCAGCCCCACTCAGGGGGCTGCTTACAATGAGCAGTTCTTC.

In its sample, this clone was seen a few times. This chain joins TRBV28 and TRBJ1-2; 8 bases are shared with TRBD1. The CDR3 loop spans 16 amino acids. Germline V lookup: CDR1 MDHEN, CDR2 SYDVKM. V gave up 4 bases and J gave up 4 bases; unmatched junction bases: 11. CDR3 region: CASSSIGQGLGYGYTF. As DNA, the CDR3 is TGTGCCAGCAGTTCAATAGGACAGGGATTAGGCTATGGCTACACCTTC.